This record looks at one T cell receptor beta chain sequence and its context. Its target is unknown. The CDR3 is 15 residues long. Trimming cost V 6 bases and J 0 bases; bases outside gene matches: 2. Germline values: CDR1 SNHLY, CDR2 FYNNEI. The source of the sample is a study of T cells in localized non-small cell lung cancer. Study results and caveats: Multi-region tumor sequencing was not done, so intratumor heterogeneity could not be excluded. Adjacent lung tissue had a median about 60 of the top 100 clones found in the tumor. Longer overall survival was seen with higher T cell density measured in blood.

TCRdb's copy holds only in-frame clones and misses some; the assay was immunoSEQ multiplex PCR. The table includes tens of thousands of clones, nearly 90% detected once. The receptor was isolated from a woman aged 35 to 69 with stage I lung adenocarcinoma. The source material was peripheral blood, sampled before any cancer treatment. The chain joins TRBV2 to TRBJ2-4, with 10 bases that match TRBD2. The CDR3 region is CASRRTSGAKNIQYF. The CDR3 bases are TGTGCCAGCAGACGGACTAGCGGAGCCAAAAACATTCAGTACTTC.